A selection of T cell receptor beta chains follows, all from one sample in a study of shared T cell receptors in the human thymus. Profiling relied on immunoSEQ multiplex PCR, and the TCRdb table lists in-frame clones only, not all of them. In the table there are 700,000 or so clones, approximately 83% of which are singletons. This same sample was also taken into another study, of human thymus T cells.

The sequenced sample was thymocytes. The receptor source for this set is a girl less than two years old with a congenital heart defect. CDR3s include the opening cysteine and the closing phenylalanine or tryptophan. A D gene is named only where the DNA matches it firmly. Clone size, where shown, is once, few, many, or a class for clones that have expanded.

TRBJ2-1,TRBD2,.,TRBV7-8,CASSLRLAGGVRSYNEQFF,TGTGCCAGCAGCCTGCGTCTAGCGGGGGGCGTTCGCTCCTACAATGAGCAGTTCTTC
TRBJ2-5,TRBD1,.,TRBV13,CASSVEGGHQETQYF,TGTGCCAGCTCCGTTGAAGGGGGCCACCAAGAGACCCAGTACTTC
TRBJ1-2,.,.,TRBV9,CASSALPEPGGYTF,TGTGCCAGCAGCGCCCTGCCTGAACCGGGTGGCTACACCTTC
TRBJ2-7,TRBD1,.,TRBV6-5,CASSYSGTGPHYEQYF,TGTGCCAGCAGTTACTCAGGGACAGGGCCTCACTACGAGCAGTACTTC
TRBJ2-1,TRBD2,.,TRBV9,CASSVGTSGGENEQFF,TGTGCCAGCAGCGTAGGGACTAGCGGGGGAGAAAATGAGCAGTTCTTC
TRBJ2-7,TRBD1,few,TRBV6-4,CAKGAPYEQYF,TGTGCCAAGGGGGCCCCCTACGAGCAGTACTTC
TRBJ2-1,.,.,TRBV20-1,CSAIPDEQFF,TGCAGTGCTATTCCGGATGAGCAGTTCTTC
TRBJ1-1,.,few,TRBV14,CASSQCRVAGLGPASNTEAFF,TGTGCCAGCAGCCAATGTAGGGTTGCTGGACTAGGGCCCGCTTCGAACACTGAAGCTTTCTTT
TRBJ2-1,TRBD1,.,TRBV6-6,CASSYLGQGDNEQFF,TGTGCCAGCAGTTACTTGGGACAGGGAGACAATGAGCAGTTCTTC
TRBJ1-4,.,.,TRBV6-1,CASSEFQGLGLEKLFF,TGTGCCAGCAGTGAATTTCAGGGGTTAGGCCTTGAAAAACTGTTTTTT
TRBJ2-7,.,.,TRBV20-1,CSASGPHEQYF,TGCAGTGCTAGCGGTCCCCACGAGCAGTACTTC
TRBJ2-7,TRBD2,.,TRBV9,CASSVDSGGKDEQYF,TGTGCCAGCAGCGTGGACAGCGGGGGGAAGGACGAGCAGTACTTC
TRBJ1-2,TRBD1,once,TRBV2,CASSKDRRRGYTF,TGTGCCAGCAGTAAGGACAGGAGGCGAGGCTACACCTTC
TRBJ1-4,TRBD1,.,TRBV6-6,CASSLRDRNEKLFF,TGTGCCAGCAGTCTCCGGGACAGAAATGAAAAACTGTTTTTT
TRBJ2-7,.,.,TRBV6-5,CASSYNSTPYEQYF,TGTGCCAGCAGTTACAACTCGACACCCTACGAGCAGTACTTC
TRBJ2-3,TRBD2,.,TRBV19,CASSMVLAGVSTDTQYF,TGTGCCAGTAGTATGGTACTAGCGGGGGTCTCCACAGATACGCAGTATTTT
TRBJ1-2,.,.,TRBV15,CATSRDLMVDYGYTF,TGTGCCACCAGCAGAGATTTAATGGTAGATTATGGCTACACCTTC
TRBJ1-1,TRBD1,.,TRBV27,CASSSGRRGRRAAFF,TGTGCCAGCAGCTCTGGACGCAGGGGGAGACGAGCAGCTTTCTTT
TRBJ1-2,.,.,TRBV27,CASSPVKGVKGVYGYTF,TGTGCCAGCAGTCCGGTTAAAGGGGTCAAAGGGGTCTATGGCTACACCTTC
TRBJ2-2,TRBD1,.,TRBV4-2,CASSQDLLRDRVPSANTGELFF,TGTGCCAGCAGCCAAGATCTTCTCCGGGACAGGGTCCCCTCGGCGAACACCGGGGAGCTGTTTTTT
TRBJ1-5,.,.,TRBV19,CASSMTREGGGNQPQHF,TGTGCCAGTAGTATGACGAGAGAGGGTGGGGGCAATCAGCCCCAGCATTTT
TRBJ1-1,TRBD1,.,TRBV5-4,CASSLTGVNTEAFF,TGTGCCAGCAGCTTGACAGGGGTGAACACTGAAGCTTTCTTT
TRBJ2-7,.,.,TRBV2,CASSEVAYEQYF,TGTGCCAGCAGTGAAGTAGCCTACGAGCAGTACTTC
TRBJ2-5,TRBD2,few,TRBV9,CASSGRPSGDQETQYF,TGTGCCAGCAGCGGAAGGCCTAGCGGGGATCAAGAGACCCAGTACTTC
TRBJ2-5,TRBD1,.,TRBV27,CASSLSRYRGAEETQYF,TGTGCCAGCAGTTTATCGAGATACAGGGGCGCGGAAGAGACCCAGTACTTC
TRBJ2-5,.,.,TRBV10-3,CAISAVLVLSVVETQYF,TGTGCCATCAGTGCGGTACTAGTTTTGTCAGTAGTAGAGACCCAGTACTTC
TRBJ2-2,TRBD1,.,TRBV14,CASSEPDRGLFPAGELFF,TGTGCCAGCAGCGAACCGGACAGGGGGCTGTTTCCGGCCGGGGAGCTGTTTTTT
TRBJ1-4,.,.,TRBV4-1,CASSWSPSTNEKLFF,TGCGCCAGCAGCTGGAGCCCCTCAACTAATGAAAAACTGTTTTTT
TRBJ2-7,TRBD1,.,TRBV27,CASSSEGQVNSYEQYF,TGTGCCAGCAGTTCCGAGGGACAGGTAAACTCCTACGAGCAGTACTTC
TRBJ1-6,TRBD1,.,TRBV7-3,CASSPSAWTGGENSPLHF,TGTGCCAGCAGCCCGAGCGCCTGGACAGGGGGCGAAAATTCACCCCTCCACTTT
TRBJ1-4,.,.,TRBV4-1,CASSQAFARGDWYKNEKLFF,TGCGCCAGCAGCCAAGCCTTCGCCAGGGGCGATTGGTATAAGAACGAAAAACTGTTTTTT
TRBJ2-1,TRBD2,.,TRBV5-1,CASSALAGVGNEQFF,TGCGCCAGCAGCGCTCTGGCGGGGGTGGGCAATGAGCAGTTCTTC
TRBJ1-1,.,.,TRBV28,CASSRDPRGPGVNDTEAFF,TGTGCCAGCAGCCGAGACCCGAGGGGACCAGGGGTAAACGACACTGAAGCTTTCTTT
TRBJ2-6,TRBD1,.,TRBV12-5,CASASLAGRDRARSGANVLTF,TGTGCTAGTGCTTCTTTGGCCGGCAGGGACAGGGCCCGCTCTGGGGCCAACGTCCTGACTTTC
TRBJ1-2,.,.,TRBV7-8,CASSLAPGGEGGYTF,TGTGCCAGCAGCTTAGCGCCGGGGGGGGAGGGTGGCTACACCTTC
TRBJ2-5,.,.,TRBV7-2,CASSLESRTVETQYF,TGTGCCAGCAGCTTAGAGTCCCGGACAGTAGAGACCCAGTACTTC
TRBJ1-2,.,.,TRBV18,CASSPLCPGTANYGYTF,TGTGCCAGCTCACCACTTTGCCCGGGGACTGCAAACTATGGCTACACCTTC
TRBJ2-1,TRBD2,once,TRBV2,CASSASGGGYNEQFF,TGTGCCAGCAGTGCTTCCGGGGGGGGGTACAATGAGCAGTTCTTC
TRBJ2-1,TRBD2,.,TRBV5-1,CASSTPGLVGNEQFF,TGCGCCAGCAGCACTCCGGGACTAGTGGGGAATGAGCAGTTCTTC
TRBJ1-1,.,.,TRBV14,CASSQEAFRQANTEAFF,TGTGCCAGCAGCCAAGAAGCTTTCAGACAGGCGAACACTGAAGCTTTCTTT
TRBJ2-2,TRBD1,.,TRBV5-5,CASRWTGNTGELFF,TGTGCCAGCAGATGGACAGGGAACACCGGGGAGCTGTTTTTT
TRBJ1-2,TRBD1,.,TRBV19,CASSQGQGADGYTF,TGTGCCAGTAGCCAAGGACAGGGGGCGGATGGCTACACCTTC
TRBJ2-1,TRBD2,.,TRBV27,CASSRIRLAGEHVNEQFF,TGTGCCAGCAGTCGAATTAGACTAGCGGGGGAGCACGTTAATGAGCAGTTCTTC
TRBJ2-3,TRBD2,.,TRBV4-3,CASSQKINAASGYTDTQYF,TGCGCCAGCAGCCAGAAAATTAACGCGGCTAGCGGATACACAGATACGCAGTATTTT
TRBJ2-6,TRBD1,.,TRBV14,CASSQRQGATDNVLTF,TGTGCCAGCAGCCAACGACAGGGGGCAACGGATAACGTCCTGACTTTC
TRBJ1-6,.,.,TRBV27,CASMRGNRDNSPLHF,TGTGCCAGCATGCGAGGGAACAGGGATAATTCACCCCTCCACTTT
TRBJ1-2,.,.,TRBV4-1,CASSQPGQNYYGYTF,TGCGCCAGCAGCCAACCCGGACAGAACTACTATGGCTACACCTTC
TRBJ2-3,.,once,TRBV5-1,CASSLVGNREGGTDTQYF,TGCGCCAGCAGCTTGGTTGGAAACAGGGAAGGTGGGACAGATACGCAGTATTTT
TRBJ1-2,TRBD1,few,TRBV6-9,CASSYWHRGRVYGYTF,TGTGCCAGCAGTTATTGGCACAGGGGGCGAGTCTATGGCTACACCTTC
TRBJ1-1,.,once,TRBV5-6,CASSLLVLQEAFF,TGTGCCAGCAGCTTGTTAGTATTACAGGAAGCTTTCTTT
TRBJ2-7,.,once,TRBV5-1,CASSLFLVTGPWDEQYF,TGCGCCAGCAGCCTGTTCCTCGTGACAGGACCGTGGGACGAGCAGTACTTC
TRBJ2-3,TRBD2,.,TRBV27,CASGDSGATDTQYF,TGTGCCAGCGGAGACAGCGGGGCCACCGATACGCAGTATTTT
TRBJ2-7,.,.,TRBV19,CASSILARVKPYEQYF,TGTGCCAGTAGTATACTTGCCAGGGTAAAGCCCTACGAGCAGTACTTC
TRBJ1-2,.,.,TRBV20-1,CSAGLGDGYTF,TGCAGTGCCGGACTAGGAGACGGCTACACCTTC
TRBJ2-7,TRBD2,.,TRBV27,CASSGGTNSYEQYF,TGTGCCTCTTCGGGGGGGACAAATTCCTACGAGCAGTACTTC
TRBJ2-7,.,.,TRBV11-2,CASSLDTYEQYF,TGTGCCAGCAGCTTAGACACCTACGAGCAGTACTTC
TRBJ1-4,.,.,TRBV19,CASSTLGLTAGEKLFF,TGTGCCAGTAGTACCTTGGGACTTACCGCGGGGGAAAAACTGTTTTTT
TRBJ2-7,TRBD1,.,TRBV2,CARHGSDRAAAGGLLPPYEQYF,TGTGCCAGACACGGCTCGGACAGGGCCGCAGCGGGTGGACTACTCCCTCCCTACGAGCAGTACTTC